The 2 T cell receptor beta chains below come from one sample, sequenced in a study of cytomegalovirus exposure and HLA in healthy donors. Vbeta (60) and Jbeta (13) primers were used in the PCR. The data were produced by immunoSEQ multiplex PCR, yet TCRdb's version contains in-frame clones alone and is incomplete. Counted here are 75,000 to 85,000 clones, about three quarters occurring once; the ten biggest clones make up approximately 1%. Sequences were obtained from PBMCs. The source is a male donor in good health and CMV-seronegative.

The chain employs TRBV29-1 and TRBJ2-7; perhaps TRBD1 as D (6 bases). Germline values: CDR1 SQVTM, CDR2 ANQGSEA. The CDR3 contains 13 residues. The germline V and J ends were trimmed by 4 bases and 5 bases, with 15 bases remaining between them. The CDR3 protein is CSVASRGSHEQYF. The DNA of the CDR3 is TGCAGCGTTGCGAGCAGGGGTTCTCACGAGCAGTACTTC.

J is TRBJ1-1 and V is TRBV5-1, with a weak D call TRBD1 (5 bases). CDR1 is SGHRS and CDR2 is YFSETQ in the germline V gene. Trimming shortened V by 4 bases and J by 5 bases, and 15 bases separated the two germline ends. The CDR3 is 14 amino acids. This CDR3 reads CASSRTGVLTEAFF. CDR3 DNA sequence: TGCGCCAGCAGCCGTACGGGGGTCTTGACTGAAGCTTTCTTT. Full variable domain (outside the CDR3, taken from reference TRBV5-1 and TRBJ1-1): KAGVTQTPRYLIKTRGQQVTLSCSPISGHRSVSWYQQTPGQGLQFLFEYFSETQRNKGNFPGRFSGRQFSNSRSEMNVSTLELGDSALYLCASSRTGVLTEAFFGQGTRLTVV.